This TCR beta chain was profiled in a study of human T cells and chemical hapten exposure. The V gene lost 7 bases and the J gene lost 5 bases, with 17 bases spanning the gap. The CDR3 contains 14 residues. In germline, CDR1 is SGHTA, CDR2 FQGNSA. Regarding time point: patch test 1, 2 weeks after DPC sensitization. Stated treatment: therapeutic diphenylcyclopropenone sensitization with weekly scalp DPC. The study used a library that attached unique molecular identifiers to individual cDNA molecules. TCRdb re-called the RACE reads through MiXCR, storing one row per CDR3 protein. The sample lists roughly 200,000 distinct CDR3 sequences, approximately 20% occurring once.

V is TRBV7-2 and J is TRBJ2-5; maybe TRBD1 (5 bases). The TCR sequence derives from a woman aged 50 to 60 with alopecia areata. Some clones in this sample may be carry-over from other donors' samples. The sequencing here drew on whole blood, taken in connection with sensitization to the hapten diphenylcyclopropenone (DPC). CDR3 in DNA: TGTGCCAGCAAGGTAGGGGTCCTCCAGGAGACCCAGTACTTC. Its translation: CASKVGVLQETQYF.